These 7 T cell receptor beta chains came from one sample sequenced in a study of T cell repertoires in cytomegalovirus infection. One entry per CDR3 protein, called by TCRdb with MiXCR from the reads. This sample has some 440,000 distinct CDR3 sequences, with approximately 33% found just once. The sample consisted of PBMCs. The receptors come from a human donor in good health (CMV status not recorded). Some clones in this sample may be carry-over from other donors' samples.

This clonotype was observed many times. The V gene is TRBV7-2, the J gene TRBJ1-2; D not certain. The CDR3 spans 16 residues. Germline lookup yields CDR1 SGHTA and CDR2 FQGNSA. Trimming pared 0 bases from V and 0 bases from J, leaving 11 bases between. The CDR3 protein is CASSLAPGTSNYGYTF. The CDR3 DNA sequence: TGTGCCAGCAGCTTAGCACCGGGAACTTCTAACTATGGCTACACCTTC.

This clonotype was recorded a few times. The J gene is TRBJ1-5, the V gene TRBV19; the match to TRBD1 covers 9 bases. CDR1 is LNHDA, CDR2 SQIVND, per germline (reference sequence). CDR3 size: 19 residues. With 2 bases clipped from V and 0 bases from J, the junction kept 11 bases outside the gene matches. The CDR3 DNA reads as TGTGCCAGTAGTATATTCCGACAGGGGACAGGGAATAGCAATCAGCCCCAGCATTTT. It encodes CASSIFRQGTGNSNQPQHF.

This clonotype was recorded a few times. The rearrangement uses TRBV4-3 and TRBJ1-6; D may be TRBD1 (6 bases). Trimming stripped 0 bases from V and 8 bases from J, with 11 bases between. The CDR3 extends over 15 amino acids. The V gene's germline CDR1 is LGHNA and CDR2 YSLEER. The DNA of the CDR3 is TGCGCCAGCAGCCAAGATCACGGGGGCGATTCACCCCTCCACTTT. Translated, it gives CASSQDHGGDSPLHF.

V is TRBV25-1 and J is TRBJ1-4, with D possibly matching TRBD1 (5 bases). V lost 8 bases, J lost 14 bases, and 21 bases lay in between. The CDR3 is 13 amino acids. Germline lookup yields CDR1 MGHDK and CDR2 SYGVNS. CDR3 in DNA: TGTGCCAGCCGTTCTGACCGGGACTTTAAGCTGTTTTTT. Its translation: CASRSDRDFKLFF.

The rearrangement joins TRBV12-3 or TRBV12-4 to TRBJ1-3, with D perhaps matching TRBD1 (5 bases). V was shortened by 5 bases and J by 0 bases, with 14 bases between the two germline ends. The CDR3 length is 16 residues. The CDR3 protein is CASSPRQGSSGNTIYF. DNA of the CDR3: TGTGCCAGCAGTCCCAGGCAGGGTTCCTCTGGAAACACCATATATTTT.

This clonotype was recorded at least ten times. For the CDR3, the DNA is TGTGCCAGCAGCTTCGGGGCCAGGGGCGCGGGCACCGGGGAGCTGTTTTTT. Amino acids: CASSFGARGAGTGELFF. This rearrangement joins TRBV7-2 to TRBJ2-2; the D gene is possibly TRBD1 (6 bases). Trimming left V 3 bases short and J 4 bases short, with 18 bases between. The CDR3 extends over 17 amino acids. CDR1 and CDR2 from the germline V gene are SGHTA and FQGNSA.

This clonotype showed up many times. The chain has TRBV12-3 or TRBV12-4 and TRBJ2-1; 8 bases line up with TRBD1. This CDR3 contains 15 residues. The V gene end was trimmed by 7 bases and the J gene end by 5 bases; junction bases not matched to a gene: 10. The CDR3 protein is CASTLGTRGHNEQFF. DNA of the CDR3: TGTGCCAGCACTCTGGGGACCAGGGGGCACAATGAGCAGTTCTTC.